This T cell receptor beta chain was profiled in a study of beta chain features in type 1 diabetes. The study, taken as a whole, reports: Shortening that was moderate but significant affected the TCRB CDR3s of Type 1 diabetes patients in all four CD4+ subsets.

This clone was observed a few times. The antigen is undetermined. CD4+ naive, central memory, regulatory and stem cell-like memory cells were sorted via CD45RO/CCR7/CD25/CD127/CD95/CD27. CDR1 is DFQATT, CDR2 SNEGSKA, per germline (reference sequence). There are 11 residues in the CDR3. Since all of the isolated RNA was reverse transcribed, expressed TCRB transcripts were what got sequenced. Sequencing was performed with immunoSEQ multiplex PCR; in TCRdb, only in-frame clones are kept and a portion is missing. The sample includes around 250,000 clones, 24% of them seen just once. Material for sequencing was naive CD4+ T cells from blood. The receptor was isolated from a woman in her twenties or thirties with type 1 diabetes. The J gene is TRBJ2-1, the V gene TRBV20-1; D gene unclear. The CDR3 here is CRAPVYNEQFF. CDR3 nucleotides: TGCAGGGCTCCCGTTTACAATGAGCAGTTCTTC.